One and the same sample provided the 10 T cell receptor beta chains below, sequenced in a study of OX40 agonist ivuxolimab in advanced cancers. The library came from the immunoSEQ multiplex PCR assay. This immuneACCESS table, as held by TCRdb, lists in-frame sequences with V and J called but not all clones. Of the missing ones, under half trace to an unresolved V gene in checked studies; the others have no known cause. The sample includes around 72,000 clones, with 85% to 90% observed a single time. 2.5% to 3% of the sample goes to the ten largest clones. Source: CD4+ or CD8+ T cells sorted from blood, taken in a trial of the OX40 agonist ivuxolimab. The receptors shown here come from an adult with an advanced solid tumor such as melanoma, head and neck, liver or kidney cancer.

This clone came up once. The chain combines TRBV5-1 with TRBJ1-6; 7 nucleotides agree with TRBD1. The CDR3 runs to 15 residues. Germline V gives CDR1 SGHRS, CDR2 YFSETQ. V gave up 5 bases and J gave up 0 bases; unmatched junction bases: 2. CDR3 DNA sequence: TGCGCCAGCAGGTGGGACAGCTCCTATAATTCACCCCTCCACTTT. The encoded protein is CASRWDSSYNSPLHF.

The chain links TRBV2 to TRBJ2-5; tentatively, D is TRBD1 or TRBD2 (5 bases each). Germline V lookup: CDR1 SNHLY, CDR2 FYNNEI. This CDR3 region has 17 residues. V was cut by 2 bases and J by 5 bases, with 21 bases left in between. The DNA of the CDR3 is TGTGCCAGCAGTGAACCGCCGTTGGGACCGCGTTCGGAGACCCAGTACTTC. Encoded protein: CASSEPPLGPRSETQYF.

This clone occurred a few times. The chain is built from TRBV9 and TRBJ2-3; D ambiguous. The CDR3 loop spans 15 amino acids. The V gene lost 1 base and the J gene lost 4 bases, with 13 bases spanning the gap. Germline V gene data show CDR1 as SGDLS and CDR2 as YYNGEE. The DNA of the CDR3 is TGTGCCAGCAGCGTACGGCGGTCCCCGGCAGATACGCAGTATTTT. Amino acid sequence: CASSVRRSPADTQYF.

V and J are TRBV5-1 and TRBJ2-5; D unresolved. V was clipped by 2 bases and J by 3 bases, with 8 bases between them. Germline V gene sequence: CDR1 SGHRS, CDR2 YFSETQ. There are 13 residues in the CDR3. As DNA, the CDR3 is TGCGCCAGCAGCTTATACAGAAAAGAGACCCAGTACTTC. Encoded protein: CASSLYRKETQYF.

This CDR3 is CASSRNQGPGRYEQYF. In DNA form, the CDR3 reads TGTGCCAGCAGCCGGAATCAGGGGCCCGGACGGTACGAGCAGTACTTC. The chain uses TRBV14 and TRBJ2-7, with D possibly matching TRBD1 (6 bases). Trimming shortened V by 4 bases and J by 4 bases, and 20 bases separated the two germline ends. The CDR3 consists of 16 residues. The germline CDR1 and CDR2 sequences are SGHDN and FVKESK.

The V and J genes are TRBV19 and TRBJ2-7, with D perhaps matching TRBD2 (6 bases). The CDR3 consists of 13 residues. Germline V gives CDR1 LNHDA, CDR2 SQIVND (reference sequence). Trimming pared 5 bases from V and 5 bases from J, leaving 13 bases between. The CDR3 nucleotides read TGTGCCAGTAGTCACCAGGGACTGAACGAGCAGTACTTC. Protein sequence: CASSHQGLNEQYF.

This clone was picked up a small number of times. This sequence joins TRBV6-5 and TRBJ1-5, with TRBD1 matching over 8 bases. V was clipped by 5 bases and J by 9 bases; unmatched bases: 12. Germline values: CDR1 MNHEY, CDR2 SVGAGI. The CDR3 runs to 15 residues. Here the CDR3 DNA reads TGTGCCAGCAGTCCGACTGGGACAGGTACGCGGCCCCAGCATTTT. This gives the protein CASSPTGTGTRPQHF.

V gene TRBV5-1 combines with J gene TRBJ1-1; no definite D call. Trimming removed 2 bases from V and 0 bases from J, with 5 bases in between. This CDR3 is 13 amino acids long. Germline V gene data show CDR1 as SGHRS and CDR2 as YFSETQ. The CDR3 is CASSFIVNTEAFF. The CDR3 DNA is TGCGCCAGCAGCTTCATAGTGAACACTGAAGCTTTCTTT. Full variable domain (remainder filled in from reference TRBV5-1 and TRBJ1-1): KAGVTQTPRYLIKTRGQQVTLSCSPISGHRSVSWYQQTPGQGLQFLFEYFSETQRNKGNFPGRFSGRQFSNSRSEMNVSTLELGDSALYLCASSFIVNTEAFFGQGTRLTVV.

V and J are TRBV11-3 and TRBJ2-1; maybe TRBD2 (6 bases). The CDR3 sequence is 14 residues long. V lost 5 bases and J 1 base, leaving 9 bases between the germline ends. Germline CDR1 reads SGHNT; CDR2 reads YENEEA. The CDR3 DNA reads TGTGCCAGCAGCCTTAGCGGTTCCTACAATGAGCAGTTCTTC. Its protein product is CASSLSGSYNEQFF.

A few counts support this clone. V is TRBV19 and J is TRBJ1-5; a possible D gene is TRBD1 (5 bases). The V and J ends lost 6 bases and 6 bases respectively, with 15 bases between them. Looked up from germline, CDR1 is LNHDA and CDR2 is SQIVND (reference sequence). The CDR3 extends over 14 amino acids. The CDR3 sequence: CASSYSGVSQPQHF. Here the CDR3 DNA reads TGTGCCAGTAGCTACTCGGGGGTAAGTCAGCCCCAGCATTTT.